The 14 T cell receptor beta chains below come from one sample, sequenced in a study of cytomegalovirus exposure and HLA in healthy donors. With 60 Vbeta and 13 Jbeta primers, the PCR was carried out. Method: immunoSEQ multiplex PCR; TCRdb's copy keeps in-frame clones and lacks some. The table shows roughly 160,000 clones, with roughly 80% occurring only once. Sequencing was carried out using PBMCs. The receptors stem from a man younger than 45 in good health and CMV-seronegative.

The gene calls are TRBV27 and TRBJ2-7; D might be TRBD2 (6 bases). The V end lost 5 bases, the J end lost 6 bases, and 14 bases lay between the germline ends. The V gene's germline CDR1 is MNHEY and CDR2 SMNVEV (reference sequence). The CDR3 has 13 amino acids. CDR3 nucleotides: TGTGCCAGCAGTAAACTAGCTGAGGGCGAGCAGTACTTC. It specifies CASSKLAEGEQYF.

This clone came up once. This chain connects TRBV5-1 to TRBJ2-1; D might be TRBD2 (6 bases). CDR3 length equals 16 residues. The germline CDR1 and CDR2 sequences are SGHRS and YFSETQ. Trimming took off 2 bases at V and 12 bases at J, with 24 bases between the two ends. CDR3 in amino acids: CASSLGVSGPRRWQFF. CDR3 nucleotides: TGCGCCAGCAGCTTAGGTGTGAGCGGGCCTAGGCGTTGGCAGTTCTTC.

This chain joins TRBV10-3 and TRBJ1-6, with D maybe TRBD1 (5 bases). Germline-derived CDR1 and CDR2 are ENHRY and SYGVKD. V shed 7 bases and J shed 4 bases, with 14 bases lying between them. The CDR3 totals 15 residues. The CDR3 reads CAIKGTGDYNSPLHF. CDR3 in DNA: TGTGCCATCAAAGGTACGGGGGATTATAATTCACCCCTCCACTTT.

The rearrangement uses TRBV14 and TRBJ2-3, with no clear D. This CDR3 contains 11 residues. V dropped 3 bases and J dropped 7 bases, with 5 bases sitting between them. Germline V CDR1 and CDR2: SGHDN, FVKESK. The CDR3 here is CASSHTNTQYF. In DNA form, the CDR3 reads TGTGCCAGCAGCCATACTAATACGCAGTATTTT.

V gene TRBV5-5 combines with J gene TRBJ2-3; 8 bases map to TRBD2. The CDR3 has 16 amino acids. From germline, CDR1 is SGHKS and CDR2 YYEKEE (reference sequence). The V and J ends lost 0 bases and 5 bases, in that order; junction bases with no gene match: 8. This chain's CDR3 is CASSLARGGLGDTQYF. CDR3 coding DNA: TGTGCCAGCAGCTTGGCCCGGGGGGGTCTGGGAGATACGCAGTATTTT.

This clone was seen a single time. The rearrangement joins TRBV30 to TRBJ2-1; D is possibly TRBD1 (6 bases). The CDR3 contains 11 residues. With 4 bases removed from V and 14 bases from J, the gap between germline ends came to 15 bases. Germline assignment: CDR1 GTSNPN and CDR2 SVGIG (reference sequence). CDR3 sequence (DNA): TGTGCCTGGACCTTCAGGGGCCGCGAGTTCTTC. Protein product: CAWTFRGREFF.

The rearrangement links TRBV29-1 to TRBJ1-5, with D maybe TRBD1 (5 bases). V was cut by 4 bases and J by 5 bases, with 12 bases left in between. The germline gives CDR1 SQVTM, CDR2 ANQGSEA. The CDR3 is 13 residues long. The CDR3 reads CSVGGRGDQPQHF. The CDR3 region has the DNA TGCAGCGTTGGAGGTCGGGGGGATCAGCCCCAGCATTTT.

The CDR3 bases are TGTGCCAGCAGCGTAGACGGTGCGGGTACGCAGTATTTT. As protein: CASSVDGAGTQYF. V is TRBV9 and J is TRBJ2-3, with D possibly being TRBD2 (5 bases). CDR1 is SGDLS, CDR2 YYNGEE, per germline. Trimming removed 0 bases from V and 8 bases from J, with 10 bases in between. The CDR3 totals 13 residues.

This clone appeared a single time. V gene TRBV28 combines with J gene TRBJ1-5; the D gene is possibly TRBD1 (5 bases). Germline-derived CDR1 and CDR2 are MDHEN and SYDVKM. Trimming left V 6 bases short and J 6 bases short, with 9 bases between. This CDR3 has 12 amino acids. Here the CDR3 reads CASSPQGQPQHF. Here the CDR3 DNA reads TGTGCCAGCAGCCCCCAGGGTCAGCCCCAGCATTTT. Using reference TRBV28 and TRBJ1-5 for the parts outside the CDR3, the full variable domain is DVKVTQSSRYLVKRTGEKVFLECVQDMDHENMFWYRQDPGLGLRLIYFSYDVKMKEKGDIPEGYSVSREKKERFSLILESASTNQTSMYLCASSPQGQPQHFGDGTRLSIL.

The chain employs TRBV30 and TRBJ1-1; D ambiguous. Germline V gives CDR1 GTSNPN, CDR2 SVGIG (reference sequence). This CDR3 comprises 13 residues. V lost 3 bases to trimming and J lost 1 base, with 9 bases between them. Written as DNA, the CDR3 is TGTGCCTGGAGCGCAGACACGAACACTGAAGCTTTCTTT. Translation gives CAWSADTNTEAFF.

The chain is built from TRBV10-3 and TRBJ1-5, with D uncertain. CDR3 length equals 13 residues. The germline V gene has CDR1 ENHRY and CDR2 SYGVKD. V lost 0 bases, J lost 7 bases, and 7 bases lay in between. The CDR3 here is CAISESRRQPQHF. CDR3 nucleotides: TGTGCCATCAGTGAGTCCCGGAGGCAGCCCCAGCATTTT.

The chain employs TRBV28 and TRBJ1-5; 7 bases fit TRBD1. The germline gives CDR1 MDHEN, CDR2 SYDVKM. The V and J ends lost 6 bases and 0 bases, in that order; junction bases with no gene match: 5. The CDR3 sequence is 15 residues long. The CDR3 protein is CASSPDRPSNQPQHF. CDR3 coding DNA: TGTGCCAGCAGCCCGGACAGGCCTAGCAATCAGCCCCAGCATTTT.

The chain recombines TRBV7-2 with TRBJ2-6; D may be TRBD2 (6 bases). The ends were cut back, 2 bases at V and 4 bases at J, with 18 bases in the middle. The germline V gene has CDR1 SGHTA and CDR2 FQGNSA. The CDR3 runs 18 residues. This chain's CDR3 is CASSLWGVGTPGANVLTF. CDR3 in DNA: TGTGCCAGCAGCTTATGGGGTGTGGGGACTCCCGGGGCCAACGTCCTGACTTTC. Full variable domain (rest looked up from reference TRBV7-2 and TRBJ2-6): GAGVSQSPSNKVTEKGKDVELRCDPISGHTALYWYRQSLGQGLEFLIYFQGNSAPDKSGLPSDRFSAERTGGSVSTLTIQRTQQEDSAVYLCASSLWGVGTPGANVLTFGAGSRLTVL.

This chain uses TRBV5-4 with TRBJ1-4, with TRBD1 identical over 9 bases. CDR3 length equals 16 residues. Germline V gives CDR1 SGHNT, CDR2 YYREEE (reference sequence). The V gene end was trimmed by 3 bases and the J gene end by 8 bases; junction bases not matched to a gene: 11. The CDR3 nucleotides read TGTGCCAGCAGCTCACTACACAGGGGGCGAGAGGAAAAACTGTTTTTT. Amino acid sequence: CASSSLHRGREEKLFF.